This T cell receptor beta chain was sequenced for a study of blood T cell repertoires in COVID-19 (dated by TCRdb to 2018 to 2020). At the level of the whole study: Collaborator samples came from the United States, Italy and Spain and covered acute and convalescent phases of COVID-19. The repertoires were made available in a free public database intended to serve as a resource for research on the immune response to SARS-CoV-2. HLA class I and class II types, where available, came from metadata supplied by the sample provider rather than from assay-based typing. Nearly every sample came with metadata listing a de-identified subject ID, COVID-19 status, age in years and sex. The dataset comprised deeply sampled blood TCRbeta repertoires from subjects exposed to, actively infected with, or recovered from COVID-19. The samples were drawn from the first 160 participants of the ongoing ImmuneRACE study and from 1,254 subjects provided by 6 global collaborators. The prospective study material was composed of cDNA or gDNA derived from T cells, B-cell-depleted T cells, or PBMCs. Summary of the overall study and its limitations: The quantity of clinical and demographic metadata differed by source and by participant and was supplied without curation.

The collaborating institutions used their own protocols to collect whole blood in K2EDTA tubes. Collaborator samples were shipped for TCRbeta analysis as frozen whole blood, isolated PBMCs, or DNA extracted from either sample type. TCRbeta CDR3 regions were amplified from genomic DNA by means of the immunoSEQ Assay, a bias-controlled multiplex PCR. The original pipeline was this. Nucleated cell counts per sample were estimated from amplification of reference gene primers within the assay. To quantify the absolute abundance of each unique TCRbeta CDR3 rearrangement, sequence reads were collapsed and filtered. For each sample, productive Simpson clonality was calculated as the square root of Simpson's diversity index across productive rearrangements. In its TCRdb copy, this immuneACCESS table keeps in-frame sequences only and misses some clones. Where compared with another copy, unresolved V genes explain less than half of these, and the others have no known cause. That table supplies the V and J calls and clone size; D and trimming were determined from the DNA. The sample table records 95,000 to 150,000 clones; over 70% of these occur just once. Jointly, the top ten make up just under 30% of the sample.

A remark on this clone: The antigen it binds to is not known. No base-level quality is on record; no much larger clone is a single base apart.

The CDR3 spans 16 residues, from the cysteine through the phenylalanine. The CDR3 DNA has 48 bases and is translated from base 1. CDR1 and CDR2 are read off the germline V gene (reference sequence) as LNHDA and SQIVND. V and J are trimmed by 0 bases and 2 bases, and the gene matches miss 6 bases of the junction. The sequence derives from a woman aged 65 to 85 with acute or convalescent COVID-19. The rearranged segments are TRBV19 and TRBJ1-2; 7 middle bases align to TRBD1. The sequenced material came from peripheral blood. Read as DNA, the sequence is TGTGCCAGTAGTATAGACGTGGGACAGTGGAACTATGGCTACACCTTC. Its protein is CASSIDVGQWNYGYTF.